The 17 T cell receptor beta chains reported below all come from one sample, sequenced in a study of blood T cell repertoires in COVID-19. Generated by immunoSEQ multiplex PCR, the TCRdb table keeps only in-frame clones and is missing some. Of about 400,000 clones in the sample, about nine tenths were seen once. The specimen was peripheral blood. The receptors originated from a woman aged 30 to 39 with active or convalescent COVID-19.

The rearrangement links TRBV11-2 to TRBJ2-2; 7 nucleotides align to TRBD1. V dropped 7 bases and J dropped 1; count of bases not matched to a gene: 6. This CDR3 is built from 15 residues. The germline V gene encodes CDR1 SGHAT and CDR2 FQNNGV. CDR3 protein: CASTSGTVNTGELFF. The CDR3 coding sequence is TGTGCCAGCACCTCAGGGACAGTGAACACCGGGGAGCTGTTTTTT. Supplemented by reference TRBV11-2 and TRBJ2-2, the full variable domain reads EAGVAQSPRYKIIEKRQSVAFWCNPISGHATLYWYQQILGQGPKLLIQFQNNGVVDDSQLPKDRFSAERLKGVDSTLKIQPAKLEDSAVYLCASTSGTVNTGELFFGEGSRLTVL.

The CDR3 sequence: CASSLGQGLLETQYF. Written as DNA, the CDR3 is TGTGCCAGCAGCTTAGGGCAGGGACTTCTGGAGACCCAGTACTTC. This chain links TRBV7-9 with TRBJ2-5, with TRBD2 as a possible D gene (6 bases). V was shortened by 1 base and J by 5 bases, with 14 bases between the two germline ends. The germline CDR1 and CDR2 sequences are SEHNR and FQNEAQ (reference sequence). The CDR3 runs 15 residues.

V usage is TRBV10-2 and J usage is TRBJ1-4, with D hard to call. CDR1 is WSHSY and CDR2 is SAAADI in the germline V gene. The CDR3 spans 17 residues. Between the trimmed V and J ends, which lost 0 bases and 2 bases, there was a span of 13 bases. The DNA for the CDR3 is TGCGCCAGCAGTGAGTCCCAAGCCGCCCCCACTAATGAAAAACTGTTTTTT. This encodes CASSESQAAPTNEKLFF.

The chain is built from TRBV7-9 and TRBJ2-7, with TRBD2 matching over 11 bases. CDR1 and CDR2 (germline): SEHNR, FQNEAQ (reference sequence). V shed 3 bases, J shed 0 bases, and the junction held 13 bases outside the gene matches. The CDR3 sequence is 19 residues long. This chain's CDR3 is CASSFYRTSGPRSSYEQYF. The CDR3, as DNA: TGTGCCAGCAGCTTCTATAGGACTAGCGGGCCAAGGAGCTCCTACGAGCAGTACTTC.

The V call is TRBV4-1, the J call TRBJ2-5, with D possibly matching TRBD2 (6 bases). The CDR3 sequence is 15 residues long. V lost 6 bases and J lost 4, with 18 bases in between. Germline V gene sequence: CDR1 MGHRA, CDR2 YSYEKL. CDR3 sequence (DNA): TGCGCCAGCAGGGAAAAGGCGGGACTGCCAGAGACCCAGTACTTC. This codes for CASREKAGLPETQYF.

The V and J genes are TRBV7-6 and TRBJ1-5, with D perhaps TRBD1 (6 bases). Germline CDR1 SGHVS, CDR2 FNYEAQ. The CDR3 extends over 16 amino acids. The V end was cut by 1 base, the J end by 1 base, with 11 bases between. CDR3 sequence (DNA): TGTGCCAGCAGCTTAGGAAGCAGGGGCAGCAATCAGCCCCAGCATTTT. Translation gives CASSLGSRGSNQPQHF.

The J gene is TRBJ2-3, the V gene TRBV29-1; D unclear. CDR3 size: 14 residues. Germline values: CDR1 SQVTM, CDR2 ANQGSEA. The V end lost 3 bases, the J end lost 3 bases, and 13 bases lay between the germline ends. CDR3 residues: CSVESGGRTDTQYF. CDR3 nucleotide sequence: TGCAGCGTTGAGTCAGGTGGCAGGACAGATACGCAGTATTTT.

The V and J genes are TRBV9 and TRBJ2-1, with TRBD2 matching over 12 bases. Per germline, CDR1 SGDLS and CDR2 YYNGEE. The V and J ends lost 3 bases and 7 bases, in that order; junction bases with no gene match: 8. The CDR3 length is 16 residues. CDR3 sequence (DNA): TGTGCCAGCAGCGCTAGACTAGCGGGAGTGGGTAATGAGCAGTTCTTC. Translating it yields CASSARLAGVGNEQFF.

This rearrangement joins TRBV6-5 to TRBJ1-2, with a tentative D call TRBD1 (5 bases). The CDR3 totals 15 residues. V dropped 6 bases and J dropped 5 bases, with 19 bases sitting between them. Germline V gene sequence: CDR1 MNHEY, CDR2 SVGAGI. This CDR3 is CASRARGVERYGYTF. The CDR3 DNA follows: TGTGCCAGCAGGGCCCGGGGGGTTGAACGGTATGGCTACACCTTC.

The CDR3 loop reads CAISETNGGNTIYF. Written as DNA, the CDR3 is TGTGCCATCAGTGAGACAAACGGGGGAAACACCATATATTTT. The chain recombines TRBV10-3 with TRBJ1-3; D gene uncertain. Germline V lookup: CDR1 ENHRY, CDR2 SYGVKD. Trimming took off 2 bases at V and 4 bases at J, with 9 bases between the two ends. The CDR3 contains 14 residues.

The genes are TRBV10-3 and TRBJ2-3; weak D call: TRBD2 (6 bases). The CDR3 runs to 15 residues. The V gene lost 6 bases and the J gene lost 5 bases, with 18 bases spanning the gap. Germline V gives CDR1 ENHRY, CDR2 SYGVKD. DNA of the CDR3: TGTGCCATCAGAGACGCGGGACCCCAAGTAGATACGCAGTATTTT. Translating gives CAIRDAGPQVDTQYF.

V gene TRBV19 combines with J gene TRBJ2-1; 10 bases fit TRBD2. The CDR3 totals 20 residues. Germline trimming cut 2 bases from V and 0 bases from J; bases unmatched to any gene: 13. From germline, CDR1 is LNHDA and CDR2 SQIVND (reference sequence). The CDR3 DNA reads TGTGCCAGTAGTATACTAGCGGGAGTAATTCAACGCGGCTCCTACAATGAGCAGTTCTTC. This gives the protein CASSILAGVIQRGSYNEQFF.

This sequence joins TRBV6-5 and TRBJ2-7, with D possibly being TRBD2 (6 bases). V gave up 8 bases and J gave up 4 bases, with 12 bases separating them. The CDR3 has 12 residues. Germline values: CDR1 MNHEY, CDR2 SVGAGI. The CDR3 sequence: CASGGTHYEQYF. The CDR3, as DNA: TGTGCCAGCGGAGGGACTCATTACGAGCAGTACTTC.

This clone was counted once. The CDR3: CASTRGQGAYEQYF. The CDR3 DNA reads TGTGCCAGTACCAGGGGACAGGGGGCCTACGAGCAGTACTTC. This chain links TRBV19 with TRBJ2-7, with 11 bases fitting TRBD1. CDR1 and CDR2 (germline): LNHDA, SQIVND (reference sequence). The CDR3 is made up of 14 amino acids. The V segment lost 7 bases and the J segment 2 bases; nucleotides outside the gene matches: 4.

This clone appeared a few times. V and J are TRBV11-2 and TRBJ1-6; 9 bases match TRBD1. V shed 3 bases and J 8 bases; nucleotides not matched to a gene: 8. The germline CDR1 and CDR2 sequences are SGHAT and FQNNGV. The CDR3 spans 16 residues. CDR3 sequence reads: CASSFLTGGNDSPLHF. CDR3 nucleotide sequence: TGTGCCAGCAGCTTCCTGACAGGGGGGAACGATTCACCCCTCCACTTT.

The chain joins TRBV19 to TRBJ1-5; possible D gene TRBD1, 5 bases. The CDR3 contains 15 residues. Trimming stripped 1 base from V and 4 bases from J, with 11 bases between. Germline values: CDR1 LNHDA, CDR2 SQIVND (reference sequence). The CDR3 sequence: CASSIGAGSNQPQHF. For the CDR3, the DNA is TGTGCCAGTAGTATAGGGGCAGGGTCGAATCAGCCCCAGCATTTT.

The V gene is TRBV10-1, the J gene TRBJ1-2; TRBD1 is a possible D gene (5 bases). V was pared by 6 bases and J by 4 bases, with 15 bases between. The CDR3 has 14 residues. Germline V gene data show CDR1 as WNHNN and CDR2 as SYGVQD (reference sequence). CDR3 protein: CASSPGLELYGYTF. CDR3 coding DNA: TGCGCCAGCAGCCCGGGACTCGAGCTCTATGGCTACACCTTC.